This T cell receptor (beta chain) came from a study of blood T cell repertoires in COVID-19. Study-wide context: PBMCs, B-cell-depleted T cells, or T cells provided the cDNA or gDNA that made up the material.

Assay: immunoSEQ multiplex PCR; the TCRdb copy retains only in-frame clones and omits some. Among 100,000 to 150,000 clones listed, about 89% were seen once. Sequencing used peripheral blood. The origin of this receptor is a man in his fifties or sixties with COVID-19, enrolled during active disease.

The DNA for the CDR3 is TGTGCCAGCAGTTACGACGGGAAGCCCCAGCATTTT. This translates into CASSYDGKPQHF. The chain is built from TRBV6-2 or TRBV6-3 and TRBJ1-5; D is unclear. This CDR3 has 12 amino acids. V lost 2 bases, J lost 8 bases, and 7 bases lay in between. Germline V CDR1 and CDR2: MNHEY, SVGEGT.